The present TCR beta chain was sequenced within a study of follicular helper T cells after annual influenza vaccination. Study-wide context: Sampling occurred days 0, 7 and 28 after each influenza vaccination.

The time point was: 2015-2016 season, pre-vaccination. Whole-study results and caveats: Change in circulating plasmablasts correlated with ICOS+CD38+ cTfh clonality change.

Repertoires were generated with immunoSEQ multiplex PCR, while TCRdb's copy carries only in-frame clones and drops some. This table holds about 14,000 clones, 78% found once. This clone came up a few times. The antigen is not known. Trimming took 1 base from V and 6 from J, leaving 14 bases between them. CDR1 is SGHRS and CDR2 is YFSETQ in the germline V gene. CDR3 length: 14 amino acids. V and J are TRBV5-1 and TRBJ2-7; no clear D gene. This specimen was CXCR5- memory CD4+ T cells sorted from blood, taken on the day of influenza vaccination. The sequence derives from an adult who received the influenza vaccine. In nucleotides, the CDR3 is TGCGCCAGCAGCTTGCACGGGCTCACCGGCGAGCAGTACTTC. Protein: CASSLHGLTGEQYF.